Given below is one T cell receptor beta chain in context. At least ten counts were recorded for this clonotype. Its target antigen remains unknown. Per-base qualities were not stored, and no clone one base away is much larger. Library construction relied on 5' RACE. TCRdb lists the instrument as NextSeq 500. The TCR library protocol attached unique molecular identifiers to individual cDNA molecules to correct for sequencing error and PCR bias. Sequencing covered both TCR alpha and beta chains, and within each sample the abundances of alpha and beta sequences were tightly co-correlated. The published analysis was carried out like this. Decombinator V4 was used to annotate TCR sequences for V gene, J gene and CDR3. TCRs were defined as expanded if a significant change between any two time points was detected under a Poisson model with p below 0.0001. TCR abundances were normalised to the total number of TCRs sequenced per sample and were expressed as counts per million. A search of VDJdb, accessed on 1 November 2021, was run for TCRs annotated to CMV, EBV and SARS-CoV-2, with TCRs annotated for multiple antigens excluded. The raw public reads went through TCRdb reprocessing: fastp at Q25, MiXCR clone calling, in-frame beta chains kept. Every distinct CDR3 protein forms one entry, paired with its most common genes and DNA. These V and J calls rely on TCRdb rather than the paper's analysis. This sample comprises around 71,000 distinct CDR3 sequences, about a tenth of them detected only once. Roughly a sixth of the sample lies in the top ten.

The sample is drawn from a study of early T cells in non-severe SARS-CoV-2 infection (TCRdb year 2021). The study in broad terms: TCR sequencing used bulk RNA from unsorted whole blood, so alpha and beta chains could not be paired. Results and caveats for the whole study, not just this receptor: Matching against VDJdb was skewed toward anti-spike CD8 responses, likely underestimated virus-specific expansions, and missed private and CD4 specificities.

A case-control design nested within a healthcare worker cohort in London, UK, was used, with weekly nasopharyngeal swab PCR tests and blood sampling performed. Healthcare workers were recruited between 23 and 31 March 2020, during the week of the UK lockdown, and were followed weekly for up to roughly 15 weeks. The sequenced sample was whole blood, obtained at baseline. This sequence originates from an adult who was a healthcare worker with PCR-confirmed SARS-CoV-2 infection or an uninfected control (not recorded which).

In nucleotides, the sequence is TGTGCCAGCAGTTTTTCCGCAGGTGAAGCTTTCTTT. Translated, it gives CASSFSAGEAFF. The chain employs TRBV12-3 or TRBV12-4 and TRBJ1-1; too little of a D gene remains to name it. The CDR3 has 12 amino acids, counting the end cysteine and phenylalanine. Only the CDR3 DNA stays, 36 bases, in frame from base 1. Relative to germline, V is 3 bases shorter and J is 7 bases shorter, with 9 bases between their ends.